In its sample, the clone carrying this T cell receptor beta chain was seen a few times. The data derive from a study of T cell responses to AZD1222 COVID-19 vaccine. CDR3 length equals 13 residues. V lost 1 base to trimming and J lost 11 bases, with 14 bases between them. Germline assignment: CDR1 MGHRA and CDR2 YSYEKL. Sequencing used immunoSEQ multiplex PCR; TCRdb keeps in-frame clones, though not all of them. Of some 79,000 clones in the sample, around 80% were seen once. This receptor was taken from an adult who received the AZD1222 COVID-19 vaccine. Sequences were derived from peripheral blood, sampled 28 days after the second AZD1222 dose. The chain employs TRBV4-1 and TRBJ1-1; no reliable D call. The CDR3 region has the DNA TGCGCCAGCAGCCAAGGTGAGTTCGCAGTGGCTTTCTTT. Its translation is CASSQGEFAVAFF.